Following are 23 T cell receptor beta chains from one sample sequenced in a study of blood T cell repertoires in COVID-19. Repertoires were generated with immunoSEQ multiplex PCR, while TCRdb's copy carries only in-frame clones and drops some. Here the sample spans around 250,000 clones, more than 80% being singletons. The specimen sequenced was peripheral blood. These receptors were obtained from a woman in her twenties or thirties with active or convalescent COVID-19.

The chain couples TRBV7-2 to TRBJ2-7, with 8 positions matching TRBD2. Per germline, CDR1 SGHTA and CDR2 FQGNSA. V shed 1 base and J 3 bases; nucleotides not matched to a gene: 2. This CDR3 region has 14 residues. In DNA form, the CDR3 reads TGTGCCAGCAGCTTAGTAGCGGGGAGCTACGAGCAGTACTTC. Encoded protein: CASSLVAGSYEQYF. Supplemented by reference TRBV7-2 and TRBJ2-7, the full variable domain reads GAGVSQSPSNKVTEKGKDVELRCDPISGHTALYWYRQSLGQGLEFLIYFQGNSAPDKSGLPSDRFSAERTGGSVSTLTIQRTQQEDSAVYLCASSLVAGSYEQYFGPGTRLTVT.

The V call is TRBV18, the J call TRBJ1-3; D remains ambiguous. In germline, CDR1 is KGHSH, CDR2 LQKENI. V shed 2 bases and J shed 2 bases, with 4 bases lying between them. The CDR3 totals 13 residues. CDR3 region: CASSPTAGNTIYF. The CDR3 DNA follows: TGTGCCAGCTCACCAACGGCTGGAAACACCATATATTTT.

V usage is TRBV30 and J usage is TRBJ2-5; 7 bases match TRBD2. CDR3 length equals 14 residues. The V segment lost 4 bases and the J segment 4 bases; nucleotides outside the gene matches: 9. The V gene's germline CDR1 is GTSNPN and CDR2 SVGIG (reference sequence). CDR3 nucleotides: TGTGCCTGGAAGGGCGGGGGAATAGGAGAGACCCAGTACTTC. This sequence encodes CAWKGGGIGETQYF.

The gene calls are TRBV7-2 and TRBJ2-7; tentative D call: TRBD1 (6 bases). Germline V gene lookup returns CDR1 SGHTA and CDR2 FQGNSA. V was shortened by 5 bases and J by 5 bases, with 16 bases between the two germline ends. The CDR3 runs to 14 residues. The CDR3 protein is CASSLNRVTDEQYF. The CDR3 coding sequence is TGTGCCAGCAGCCTCAACAGGGTCACCGACGAGCAGTACTTC.

The gene calls are TRBV6-5 and TRBJ1-6; 7 bases are a match to TRBD1. Germline V gives CDR1 MNHEY, CDR2 SVGAGI. The CDR3 sequence is 13 residues long. The ends lost 4 bases at V and 10 bases at J; junction bases unmatched: 4. The CDR3 loop is CASSFTGESPLHF. The CDR3 nucleotides are TGTGCCAGCAGTTTTACAGGGGAATCACCCCTCCACTTT.

The genes are TRBV14 and TRBJ1-2; D is perhaps TRBD1 (5 bases). The length of the CDR3 is 13 residues. The V gene's germline CDR1 is SGHDN and CDR2 FVKESK. The CDR3 DNA sequence: TGTCCGGCGGGGACGGACTTGCGCTTTGGCTACACCTTC. This encodes CPAGTDLRFGYTF.

The chain links TRBV5-1 to TRBJ1-1, with TRBD1 identical over 9 bases. V was clipped by 4 bases and J by 4 bases; unmatched bases: 8. Looked up from germline, CDR1 is SGHRS and CDR2 is YFSETQ. The CDR3 length is 15 residues. Here the CDR3 DNA reads TGCGCCAGCAGCGGTCGGACAGGGGTCTCCACTGAAGCTTTCTTT. Translation gives CASSGRTGVSTEAFF.

The chain combines TRBV19 with TRBJ1-1; 8 nucleotides agree with TRBD1. Germline V CDR1 and CDR2: LNHDA, SQIVND (reference sequence). The CDR3 consists of 17 residues. V shed 2 bases, J shed 1 base, and the junction held 9 bases outside the gene matches. The CDR3 DNA sequence: TGTGCCAGTAGTATACCCCCGAGACAGGGGAGGAACACTGAAGCTTTCTTT. Its translation is CASSIPPRQGRNTEAFF.

The table lists this clone with a count of one. This rearrangement joins TRBV19 to TRBJ1-6; 9 bases are shared with TRBD1. CDR1 LNHDA and CDR2 SQIVND come from the germline V gene (reference sequence). Trimming cost V 6 bases and J 11 bases; bases outside gene matches: 5. This CDR3 is 13 amino acids long. The CDR3 coding sequence is TGTGCCAGTAGCCCCGGACAGGGGACACCCCTCCACTTT. This codes for CASSPGQGTPLHF.

This clone was counted once. The V gene is TRBV4-3, the J gene TRBJ2-1; D may be TRBD2 (5 bases). The V gene lost 0 bases and the J gene lost 1 base, with 16 bases spanning the gap. The CDR3 loop spans 18 amino acids. CDR1 is LGHNA and CDR2 is YSLEER in the germline V gene. The CDR3 DNA reads as TGCGCCAGCAGCCAAGATTTCCTCGGGGATGGGTCCTACAATGAGCAGTTCTTC. Translating gives CASSQDFLGDGSYNEQFF.

The CDR3 loop is CASSSTYRGSLKGNIQYF. CDR3 DNA: TGTGCCAGCAGTTCTACCTACAGGGGGTCCCTTAAAGGGAACATTCAGTACTTC. The chain recombines TRBV28 with TRBJ2-4, with TRBD1 matching over 8 bases. CDR1 MDHEN and CDR2 SYDVKM come from the germline V gene. The CDR3 runs to 18 residues. V dropped 4 bases and J dropped 7; count of bases not matched to a gene: 18.

This clone was detected only once. The CDR3 region is CASSQTGGAVSYGYTF. The CDR3 DNA follows: TGTGCCAGCAGTCAGACAGGGGGCGCGGTCAGCTATGGCTACACCTTC. This rearrangement joins TRBV27 to TRBJ1-2, with 10 bases lining up with TRBD1. CDR1 MNHEY and CDR2 SMNVEV come from the germline V gene (reference sequence). Trimming cost V 5 bases and J 4 bases; bases outside gene matches: 10. The CDR3 extends over 16 amino acids.

This chain connects TRBV9 to TRBJ2-7, with TRBD2 matching over 13 bases. CDR3 length: 19 residues. Germline V gene lookup returns CDR1 SGDLS and CDR2 YYNGEE. V trimming: 3 bases; J trimming: 2 bases; junction bases outside the gene matches: 14. Written as DNA, the CDR3 is TGTGCCAGCAGCGCAAGCACAGGACTAGCGGGGGTATCTCCCTACGAGCAGTACTTC. This translates into CASSASTGLAGVSPYEQYF.

The gene calls are TRBV15 and TRBJ1-1; D call uncertain. The V gene lost 0 bases and the J gene lost 4 bases, with 9 bases spanning the gap. The length of the CDR3 is 14 residues. Germline assignment: CDR1 LNHNV and CDR2 YYDKDF (reference sequence). The CDR3 DNA reads TGTGCCACCAGCAGAGATTCCGGCGGCACTGAAGCTTTCTTT. Residues: CATSRDSGGTEAFF. Combining the CDR3 with reference TRBV15 and TRBJ1-1 gives the whole variable domain DAMVIQNPRYQVTQFGKPVTLSCSQTLNHNVMYWYQQKSSQAPKLLFHYYDKDFNNEADTPDNFQSRRPNTSFCFLDIRSPGLGDTAMYLCATSRDSGGTEAFFGQGTRLTVV.

The J gene is TRBJ2-1, the V gene TRBV19, with 8 bases fitting TRBD2. This CDR3 has 12 amino acids. The V segment lost 7 bases and the J segment 8 bases; nucleotides outside the gene matches: 4. Per germline, CDR1 LNHDA and CDR2 SQIVND (reference sequence). CDR3 bases: TGTGCCAGTAAAGCGGGGGCCCATGAGCAGTTCTTC. Amino acids: CASKAGAHEQFF.

The chain carries TRBV10-3 and TRBJ2-1, with TRBD2 as a possible D gene (6 bases). V shed 3 bases and J shed 6 bases, with 18 bases lying between them. The CDR3 spans 16 residues. The germline V gene has CDR1 ENHRY and CDR2 SYGVKD. The CDR3 protein is CAISDPRVEGRNEQFF. CDR3 nucleotides: TGTGCCATCAGTGATCCGAGGGTGGAGGGGCGCAATGAGCAGTTCTTC.

The chain recombines TRBV7-9 with TRBJ2-7; D is ambiguous. Trimming left V 4 bases short and J 1 base short, with 8 bases between. From germline, CDR1 is SEHNR and CDR2 FQNEAQ (reference sequence). The CDR3 length is 13 residues. The CDR3 DNA reads TGTGCCAGCAGCTCTACAGCTTCCTACGAGCAGTACTTC. Its protein is CASSSTASYEQYF.

V gene TRBV4-2 combines with J gene TRBJ2-5; D is possibly TRBD2 (6 bases). Germline assignment: CDR1 LGHNA and CDR2 YNFKEQ. The germline V and J ends were trimmed by 3 bases and 2 bases, with 10 bases remaining between them. CDR3 length equals 14 residues. CDR3 nucleotides: TGTGCCAGCAGCCAGCGGGACTTGCAAGAGACCCAGTACTTC. This translates into CASSQRDLQETQYF.

CDR3 sequence reads: CASRYDRAAEAFF. DNA for the CDR3: TGTGCCAGCAGATATGACAGGGCCGCTGAAGCTTTCTTT. V and J are TRBV27 and TRBJ1-1; 7 bases are a match to TRBD1. CDR1 MNHEY and CDR2 SMNVEV come from the germline V gene (reference sequence). This CDR3 has 13 residues. Trimming took 6 bases from V and 6 from J; bases not matched to a gene: 7.

The chain recombines TRBV7-2 with TRBJ2-3; TRBD2 matches 10 bases. Per the germline V gene, CDR1 is SGHTA and CDR2 is FQGNSA. The CDR3 contains 16 residues. After removal of 2 bases from V and 4 bases from J, the junction contained 6 bases not matched to a gene. Here the CDR3 reads CASSLSGGALPDTQYF. In DNA, the CDR3 is TGTGCCAGCAGCTTAAGCGGGGGGGCCCTCCCAGATACGCAGTATTTT.

The chain recombines TRBV9 with TRBJ1-1; unclear D gene. V was shortened by 2 bases and J by 0 bases, with 8 bases between the two germline ends. CDR1 is SGDLS, CDR2 YYNGEE, per germline. The CDR3 runs to 14 residues. This chain's CDR3 is CASSVGTLNTEAFF. The CDR3 DNA reads as TGTGCCAGCAGCGTGGGCACTTTGAACACTGAAGCTTTCTTT.

The chain carries TRBV5-1 and TRBJ1-1, with 7 bases fitting TRBD1. Germline V gene data show CDR1 as SGHRS and CDR2 as YFSETQ. CDR3 length: 15 residues. Germline trimming cut 4 bases from V and 1 base from J; bases unmatched to any gene: 7. This CDR3 is CASSLPQGTNTEAFF. The CDR3 DNA follows: TGCGCCAGCAGCCTACCACAGGGGACGAACACTGAAGCTTTCTTT.

The chain joins TRBV7-2 to TRBJ2-5, with D perhaps TRBD2 (6 bases). The CDR3 sequence is 13 residues long. V was shortened by 4 bases and J by 3 bases, with 9 bases between the two germline ends. CDR1 and CDR2 (germline): SGHTA, FQGNSA. CDR3 loop: CASSWKREETQYF. The CDR3 DNA reads TGTGCCAGCAGCTGGAAGCGGGAAGAGACCCAGTACTTC.